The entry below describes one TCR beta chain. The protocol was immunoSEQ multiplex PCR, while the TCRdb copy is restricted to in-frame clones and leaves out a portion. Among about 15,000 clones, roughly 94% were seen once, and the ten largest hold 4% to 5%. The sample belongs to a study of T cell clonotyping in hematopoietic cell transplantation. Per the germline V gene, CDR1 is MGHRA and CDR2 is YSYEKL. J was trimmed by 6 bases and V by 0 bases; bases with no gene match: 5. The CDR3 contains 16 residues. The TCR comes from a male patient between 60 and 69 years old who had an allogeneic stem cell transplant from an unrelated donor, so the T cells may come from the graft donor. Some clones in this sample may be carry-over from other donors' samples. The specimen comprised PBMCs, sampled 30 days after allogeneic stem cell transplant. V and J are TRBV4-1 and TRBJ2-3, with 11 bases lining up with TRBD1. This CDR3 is CASSQEAGQGVDTQYF. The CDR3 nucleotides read TGCGCCAGCAGCCAAGAAGCGGGACAGGGGGTCGATACGCAGTATTTT.